This TCR beta chain was sequenced in a study of shared clonotypes between healthy human individuals. General observations from the study: Across a handful of donors, naive CD4 shared approximately 4.5%, naive CD8 around 4%, memory CD4 more than 2%, memory CD8 approximately 0.4%. The rarefaction results pointed to incomplete sorted-subset sequencing despite large depth.

With respect to this clone: Its antigen is undetermined.

Clones were sequenced by immunoSEQ multiplex PCR, and TCRdb holds only the in-frame ones, with some missing. This sample has about 2.1 million clones, with 93% found just once. CD45RO-negative, CCR7-selected cells formed the naive CD8 fraction, which excluded terminally differentiated effector memory CD45RA+ cells. The ends lost 10 bases at V and 5 bases at J; junction bases unmatched: 7. The CDR3 length is 13 residues. Germline V CDR1 and CDR2: MDHEN, SYDVKM. The sample comprised naive CD8+ T cells from PBMCs. The chain carries TRBV28 and TRBJ2-1; 8 bases are a match to TRBD1. The origin of this receptor is a man aged 18 to 29 in good health. Some clones in this sample may be carry-over from other donors' samples. In nucleotides, the CDR3 is TGTGCCACCGCGGGACAGGAGGACAATGAGCAGTTCTTC. Translated, it gives CATAGQEDNEQFF.